This T cell receptor beta chain was profiled in a study of cytomegalovirus exposure and HLA in healthy donors. PCR used 60 Vbeta primers and 13 Jbeta primers. The protocol was immunoSEQ multiplex PCR, while the TCRdb copy is restricted to in-frame clones and leaves out a portion. The sample has 100,000 or so clones; about 59% are singletons. Overall study results and limits: Follow-up analysis later connected one missense variant in DCLRE1C with trimming of TCR beta V- and J-genes. Earlier analysis found most TCR beta V segments productive about 87% or about 30% of the time. A later analysis reportedly identified an Asian-associated ancestry cluster as carrying fewer N-insertions than the roughly 600-donor mean.

V trimming: 4 bases; J trimming: 4 bases; junction bases outside the gene matches: 6. The CDR3 is made up of 16 amino acids. CDR1 is SEHNR, CDR2 FQNEAQ, per germline (reference sequence). This clone showed up just once. The antigen is not known. The sequencing input was PBMCs. The V call is TRBV7-9, the J call TRBJ2-2; TRBD2 agrees at 10 bases. The source of this sequence is a man aged 25-40 years in good health and CMV-seropositive. The CDR3 sequence is CASSYSSGGLTGELFF. The CDR3 DNA is TGTGCCAGCAGCTACTCTAGCGGGGGCCTCACCGGGGAGCTGTTTTTT.